This T cell receptor (beta chain) comes out of a study of multiple sclerosis patients with progressive multifocal leukoencephalopathy. This table comes from immunoSEQ multiplex PCR, and its TCRdb copy is limited to in-frame clones, with some not included. This table holds around 30,000 clones, roughly 91% found once. On this clone: Its antigen is not identified.

The germline CDR1 and CDR2 sequences are SQVTM and ANQGSEA. This CDR3 region has 11 residues. Trimming took 7 bases from V and 3 from J, leaving 10 bases between them. Study-level findings and limits: Most PML patients had lower entropy, suggesting less diverse TRB repertoires. PML-onset expanded TRB clones were detectable before and during natalizumab therapy.

Time point noted: roughly 6 months of natalizumab therapy. Samples T1 and T2 were drawn at 6 and 12 months of therapy, respectively. The starting material was PBMCs, obtained from a patient treated with natalizumab. This chain connects TRBV29-1 to TRBJ2-7, with D possibly matching TRBD2 (5 bases). The TCR comes from a human donor with multiple sclerosis. The CDR3 loop reads CSGGWSYEQYF. CDR3 DNA: TGCAGCGGCGGGTGGAGCTACGAGCAGTACTTC.